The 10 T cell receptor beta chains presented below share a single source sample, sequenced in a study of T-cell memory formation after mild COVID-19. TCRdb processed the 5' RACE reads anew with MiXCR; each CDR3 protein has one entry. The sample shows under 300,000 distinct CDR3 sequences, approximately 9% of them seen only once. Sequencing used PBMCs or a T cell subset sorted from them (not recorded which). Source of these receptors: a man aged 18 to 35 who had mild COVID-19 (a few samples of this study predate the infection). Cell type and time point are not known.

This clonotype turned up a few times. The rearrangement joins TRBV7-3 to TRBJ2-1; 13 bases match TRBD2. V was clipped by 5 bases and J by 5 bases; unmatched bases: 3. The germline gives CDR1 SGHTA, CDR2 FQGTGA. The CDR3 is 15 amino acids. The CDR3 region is CASSAGLAGNNEQFF. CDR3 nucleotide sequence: TGTGCCAGCAGCGCGGGACTAGCGGGGAACAATGAGCAGTTCTTC.

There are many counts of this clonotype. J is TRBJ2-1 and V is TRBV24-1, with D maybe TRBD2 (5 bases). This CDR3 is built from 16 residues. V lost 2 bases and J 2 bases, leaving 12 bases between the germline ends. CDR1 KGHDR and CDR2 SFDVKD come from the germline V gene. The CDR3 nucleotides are TGTGCCACCAGTGATTCTATGGGGAGCACCTACAATGAGCAGTTCTTC. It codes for CATSDSMGSTYNEQFF.

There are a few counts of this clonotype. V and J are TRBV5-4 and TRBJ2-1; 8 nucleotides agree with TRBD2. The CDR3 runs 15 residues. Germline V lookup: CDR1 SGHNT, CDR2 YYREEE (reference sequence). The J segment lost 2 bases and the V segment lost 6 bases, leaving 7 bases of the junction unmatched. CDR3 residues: CASTMTSEPYNEQFF. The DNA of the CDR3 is TGTGCCAGCACCATGACTAGCGAACCCTACAATGAGCAGTTCTTC.

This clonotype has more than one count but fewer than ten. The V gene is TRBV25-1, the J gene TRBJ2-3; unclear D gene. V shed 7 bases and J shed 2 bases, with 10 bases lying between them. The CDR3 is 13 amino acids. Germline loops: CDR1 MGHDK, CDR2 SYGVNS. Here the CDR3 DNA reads TGTGCCAGCACCGGACGAAACACAGATACGCAGTATTTT. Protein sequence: CASTGRNTDTQYF.

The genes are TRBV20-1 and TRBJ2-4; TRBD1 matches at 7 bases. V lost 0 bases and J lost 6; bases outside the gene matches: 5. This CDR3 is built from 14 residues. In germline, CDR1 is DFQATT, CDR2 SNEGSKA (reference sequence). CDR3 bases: TGCAGTGCTAGAGATACAGGGGTGGGAAACATTCAGTACTTC. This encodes CSARDTGVGNIQYF.

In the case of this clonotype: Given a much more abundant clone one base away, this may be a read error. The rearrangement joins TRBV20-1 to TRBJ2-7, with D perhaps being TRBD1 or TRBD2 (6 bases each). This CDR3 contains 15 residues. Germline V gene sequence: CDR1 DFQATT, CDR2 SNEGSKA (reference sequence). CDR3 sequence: CSAEGEDSRRDELYF. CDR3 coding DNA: TGCAGTGCCGAGGGTGAGGACAGCCGGAGGGACGAGCTGTACTTC.

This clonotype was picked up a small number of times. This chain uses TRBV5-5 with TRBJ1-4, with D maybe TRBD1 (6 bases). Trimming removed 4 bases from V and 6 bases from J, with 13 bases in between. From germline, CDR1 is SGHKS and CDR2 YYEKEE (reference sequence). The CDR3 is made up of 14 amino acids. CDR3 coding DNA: TGTGCCAGCAGCCCGGACAGTTGGGATGAAAAACTGTTTTTT. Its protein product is CASSPDSWDEKLFF.

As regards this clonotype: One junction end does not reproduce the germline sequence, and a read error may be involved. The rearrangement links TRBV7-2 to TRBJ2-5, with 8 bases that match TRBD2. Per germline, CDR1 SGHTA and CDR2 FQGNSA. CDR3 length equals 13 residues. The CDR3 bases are TGTGCCAGCAGCTTAGAGGCGGGGGGCCTGCCTGAATTC. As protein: CASSLEAGGLPEF.

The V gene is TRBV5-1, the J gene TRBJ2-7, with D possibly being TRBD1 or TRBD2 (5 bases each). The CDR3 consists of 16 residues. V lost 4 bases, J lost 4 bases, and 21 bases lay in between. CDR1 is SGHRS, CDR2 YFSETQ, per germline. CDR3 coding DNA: TGCGCCAGCAGCCCCGGGACCCTTGTCGGGAATTACGAGCAGTACGTC. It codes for CASSPGTLVGNYEQYV.

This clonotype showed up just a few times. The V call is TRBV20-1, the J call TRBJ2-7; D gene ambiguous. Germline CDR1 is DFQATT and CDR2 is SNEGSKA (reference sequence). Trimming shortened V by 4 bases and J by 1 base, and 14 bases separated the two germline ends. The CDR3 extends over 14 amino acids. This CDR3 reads CSAIDPGPSYEQYF. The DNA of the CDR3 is TGCAGTGCTATAGACCCCGGTCCTTCCTACGAGCAGTACTTC.